These 25 T cell receptor beta chains were all obtained from the same sample, sequenced in a study of blood T cell repertoires in COVID-19. TCRdb keeps only in-frame clones here, not all; method: immunoSEQ multiplex PCR. The table has under 200,000 clones, 70% to 90% seen once. Sequencing input: peripheral blood. The receptors come from a man between 40 and 49 years old with active or convalescent COVID-19.

This sequence joins TRBV7-7 and TRBJ2-5, with 9 bases identical to TRBD1. Per the germline V gene, CDR1 is SSHAT and CDR2 is FNYEAQ (reference sequence). V dropped 5 bases and J dropped 5; count of bases not matched to a gene: 9. The length of the CDR3 is 15 residues. For the CDR3, the DNA is TGTGCCAGCAGCCCCGGGACAGGGAAAGTGGAGACCCAGTACTTC. This translates into CASSPGTGKVETQYF.

This chain uses TRBV6-5 with TRBJ2-5, with a possible D match to TRBD1 (6 bases). CDR3 size: 15 residues. V dropped 4 bases and J dropped 0 bases, with 12 bases sitting between them. Looked up from germline, CDR1 is MNHEY and CDR2 is SVGAGI. CDR3 sequence: CASSSTTGDQETQYF. The DNA for the CDR3 is TGTGCCAGCAGTTCCACGACAGGCGACCAAGAGACCCAGTACTTC.

The chain recombines TRBV15 with TRBJ1-6, with TRBD1 identical over 8 bases. The CDR3 runs to 15 residues. Germline trimming cut 2 bases from V and 6 bases from J; bases unmatched to any gene: 3. CDR1 is LNHNV and CDR2 is YYDKDF in the germline V gene (reference sequence). In nucleotides, the CDR3 is TGTGCCACCAGCAGAAGGACAGGGACTAATTCACCCCTCCACTTT. Encoded protein: CATSRRTGTNSPLHF.

The chain joins TRBV27 to TRBJ2-2; maybe TRBD2 (5 bases). CDR3 length equals 14 residues. Trimming stripped 3 bases from V and 5 bases from J, with 10 bases between. Germline CDR1 MNHEY, CDR2 SMNVEV (reference sequence). The CDR3 protein is CASSFLAQTGELFF. In nucleotides, the CDR3 is TGTGCCAGCAGTTTTCTAGCTCAAACCGGGGAGCTGTTTTTT.

The chain links TRBV3-1 (or the pseudogene TRBV3-2) to TRBJ1-1; D gene uncertain. Trimming removed 0 bases from V and 4 bases from J, with 9 bases in between. There are 14 residues in the CDR3. The germline gives CDR1 LGHDT, CDR2 YNNKEL (reference sequence). Written as DNA, the CDR3 is TGTGCCAGCAGCCAAGATCAGAGGAGCACTGAAGCTTTCTTT. This translates into CASSQDQRSTEAFF.

This clone was seen just once. V is TRBV5-6 and J is TRBJ2-1, with TRBD2 identical over 11 bases. This CDR3 is built from 18 residues. V trimming: 4 bases; J trimming: 9 bases; junction bases outside the gene matches: 18. Germline-derived CDR1 and CDR2 are SGHDT and YYEEEE. As DNA, the CDR3 is TGTGCCAGCAGCCTAATCCGGGACTTACTAGCGGGAGCTACTGAGCAGTTCTTC. Translation: CASSLIRDLLAGATEQFF.

The chain recombines TRBV27 with TRBJ1-6; TRBD1 matches at 9 bases. The CDR3 extends over 15 amino acids. Germline V CDR1 and CDR2: MNHEY, SMNVEV (reference sequence). Trimming at V came to 6 bases and at J to 14 bases, leaving 14 bases not matched to a gene. The CDR3 loop is CASRGSQGANWALHF. The CDR3 coding sequence is TGTGCCAGCAGGGGCTCACAGGGGGCGAATTGGGCCCTCCACTTT.

The gene calls are TRBV5-1 and TRBJ1-6, with D possibly matching TRBD1 (6 bases). Germline CDR1 is SGHRS and CDR2 is YFSETQ. Trimming removed 7 bases from V and 6 bases from J, with 14 bases in between. The CDR3 has 14 residues. CDR3 amino acids: CASGEGGLNSPLHF. The CDR3 region has the DNA TGCGCCAGCGGCGAGGGGGGGCTTAATTCACCCCTCCACTTT.

J is TRBJ2-5 and V is TRBV6-5, with 9 bases lining up with TRBD1. The CDR3 length is 14 residues. The V gene end was trimmed by 2 bases and the J gene end by 5 bases; junction bases not matched to a gene: 3. Germline V gene sequence: CDR1 MNHEY, CDR2 SVGAGI. As DNA, the CDR3 is TGTGCCAGCAGTTACGGGACAGGGAGGGAGACCCAGTACTTC. It is translated as CASSYGTGRETQYF.

The V gene is TRBV19, the J gene TRBJ1-3; D unresolved. Germline-derived CDR1 and CDR2 are LNHDA and SQIVND (reference sequence). The V end lost 3 bases, the J end lost 0 bases, and 15 bases lay between the germline ends. This CDR3 is 17 amino acids long. CDR3 DNA: TGTGCCAGTAGTATCGTCCCGGGAACAGCCTCTGGAAACACCATATATTTT. It codes for CASSIVPGTASGNTIYF.

The chain recombines TRBV4-1 with TRBJ1-6, with D possibly being TRBD1 (5 bases). The ends were cut back, 1 base at V and 10 bases at J, with 14 bases in the middle. CDR1 MGHRA and CDR2 YSYEKL come from the germline V gene. This CDR3 spans 15 amino acids. Here the CDR3 DNA reads TGCGCCAGCAGCCAAGTTGTAGGGGTCGGCTCACCCCTCCACTTT. It yields the protein CASSQVVGVGSPLHF.

This chain connects TRBV2 to TRBJ1-5; 7 bases are shared with TRBD1. Germline values: CDR1 SNHLY, CDR2 FYNNEI. The V and J ends lost 6 bases and 4 bases, in that order; junction bases with no gene match: 3. The length of the CDR3 is 13 residues. The CDR3 loop reads CASSYRGNQPQHF. The CDR3 DNA follows: TGTGCCAGCAGCTACAGGGGAAATCAGCCCCAGCATTTT.

The chain carries TRBV6-2 or TRBV6-3 and TRBJ2-7, with 9 bases lining up with TRBD2. The V gene end was trimmed by 6 bases and the J gene end by 3 bases; junction bases not matched to a gene: 6. CDR3 size: 14 residues. CDR1 and CDR2 from the germline V gene are MNHEY and SVGEGT. The CDR3 DNA follows: TGTGCCAGCAGGCCTAGCGGGATGGGCTACGAGCAGTACTTC. Its protein is CASRPSGMGYEQYF.

The CDR3 DNA reads as TGTGCCAGCAGTTATAGCATGGACAGATATCTGGTCACTGAAGCTTTCTTT. Translated: CASSYSMDRYLVTEAFF. The J gene is TRBJ1-1, the V gene TRBV6-2 or TRBV6-3, with TRBD1 as a possible D gene (6 bases). Trimming removed 3 bases from V and 4 bases from J, with 21 bases in between. Germline V gene data show CDR1 as MNHEY and CDR2 as SVGEGT. The CDR3 runs 17 residues.

V and J are TRBV28 and TRBJ1-1; D perhaps matches TRBD1 (5 bases). In germline, CDR1 is MDHEN, CDR2 SYDVKM. Trimming pared 6 bases from V and 0 bases from J, leaving 11 bases between. This CDR3 spans 14 amino acids. CDR3 in amino acids: CASSSTGLNTEAFF. Here the CDR3 DNA reads TGTGCCAGCAGCTCTACAGGTTTGAACACTGAAGCTTTCTTT.

This chain joins TRBV21-1 and TRBJ1-2; the D segment call TRBD1 is taken from the table without a DNA check. TRBV21-1 counts as a pseudogene. This CDR3 has 15 residues. CDR3 sequence reads: CASSPRQSKDYGYTF. Here the CDR3 DNA reads TGTGCCAGCAGCCCTCGACAGAGTAAGGACTATGGCTACACCTTC.

The V and J genes are TRBV30 and TRBJ2-5; 9 bases are a match to TRBD2. The CDR3 totals 16 residues. In germline, CDR1 is GTSNPN, CDR2 SVGIG (reference sequence). The J segment lost 5 bases and the V segment lost 1 base, leaving 11 bases of the junction unmatched. CDR3 region: CAWSAATSGNRETQYF. In DNA form, the CDR3 reads TGTGCCTGGAGTGCAGCGACTAGCGGAAATCGGGAGACCCAGTACTTC.

The chain uses TRBV7-2 and TRBJ1-2; D gene ambiguous. CDR1 and CDR2 from the germline V gene are SGHTA and FQGNSA. V was cut by 1 base and J by 8 bases, with 20 bases left in between. The CDR3 sequence is 16 residues long. CDR3 protein: CASSLETVQSVRGYTF. The CDR3, as DNA: TGTGCCAGCAGCTTAGAGACTGTGCAAAGTGTAAGGGGCTACACCTTC.

The chain recombines TRBV30 with TRBJ2-7, with 10 bases fitting TRBD2. The trim removed 1 base at V and 2 bases at J, leaving 11 bases unmatched. CDR3 size: 17 residues. Germline CDR1 is GTSNPN and CDR2 is SVGIG (reference sequence). For the CDR3, the DNA is TGTGCCTGGAGTGCGTCCTCCGGGACTAGCGTGGCCTACGAGCAGTACTTC. It specifies CAWSASSGTSVAYEQYF.

This chain connects TRBV5-4 to TRBJ2-5, with 8 bases lining up with TRBD2. J lost 5 bases, V lost 1 base, and 4 bases had no gene match. From germline, CDR1 is SGHNT and CDR2 YYREEE (reference sequence). There are 14 residues in the CDR3. The CDR3 here is CASSLFGRGETQYF. The CDR3 nucleotides read TGTGCCAGCAGCTTGTTCGGGAGGGGGGAGACCCAGTACTTC.

CDR3 DNA: TGTGCCAGCAGCTCCACGGGAAGGAACTATGGCTACACCTTC. Amino acids: CASSSTGRNYGYTF. The V gene is TRBV11-2, the J gene TRBJ1-2; unclear D gene. This CDR3 region has 14 residues. Trimming took off 4 bases at V and 2 bases at J, with 11 bases between the two ends. The germline V gene has CDR1 SGHAT and CDR2 FQNNGV.

The J gene is TRBJ2-3, the V gene TRBV19; 11 bases are shared with TRBD2. This CDR3 has 17 residues. Losses at the gene ends were 3 bases for V and 0 bases for J; bases not matched to a gene: 5. In germline, CDR1 is LNHDA, CDR2 SQIVND (reference sequence). The CDR3 sequence: CASSIVTSGASTDTQYF. The CDR3 nucleotides read TGTGCCAGTAGTATCGTGACTAGCGGGGCTAGCACAGATACGCAGTATTTT.

This rearrangement joins TRBV9 to TRBJ2-2; no clear D. CDR1 and CDR2 (germline): SGDLS, YYNGEE. The CDR3 extends over 14 amino acids. Trimming took 0 bases from V and 3 from J, leaving 6 bases between them. The CDR3 here is CASSVAPDTGELFF. CDR3 bases: TGTGCCAGCAGCGTAGCTCCTGACACCGGGGAGCTGTTTTTT. The complete variable domain, with remaining parts taken from reference TRBV9 and TRBJ2-2, reads DSGVTQTPKHLITATGQRVTLRCSPRSGDLSVYWYQQSLDQGLQFLIQYYNGEERAKGNILERFSAQQFPDLHSELNLSSLELGDSALYFCASSVAPDTGELFFGEGSRLTVL.

The chain links TRBV7-2 to TRBJ2-7, with 12 bases that match TRBD2. Looked up from germline, CDR1 is SGHTA and CDR2 is FQGNSA. V shed 2 bases, J shed 9 bases, and the junction held 8 bases outside the gene matches. CDR3 length: 15 amino acids. In DNA, the CDR3 is TGTGCCAGCAGCTTAAGGGCTAGCGGGAGGGTCGTGCAGTACTTC. Amino acid sequence: CASSLRASGRVVQYF.

This clone was seen repeatedly, ten times or more. This chain joins TRBV11-2 and TRBJ1-2; 8 positions agree with TRBD1. Unmatched junction bases numbered 1, after V lost 1 base and J lost 6 bases. The CDR3 runs to 13 residues. Germline CDR1 is SGHAT and CDR2 is FQNNGV. The CDR3 DNA reads TGTGCCAGCAGCTTAGGGACAGGGCATGGCTACACCTTC. Translated: CASSLGTGHGYTF.